Following are 10 T cell receptor beta chains from one sample sequenced in a study of cytotoxic CD8 clonotypes in ibrutinib-treated CLL. Profiled with immunoSEQ multiplex PCR; TCRdb holds only in-frame clones, not every one. The table lists roughly 180,000 clones, about 84% of them singletons. Source: PBMCs, taken after 24 months of ibrutinib treatment. Every receptor here comes from a human donor with chronic lymphocytic leukemia.

CDR3 in amino acids: CASVSISYEQYF. DNA for the CDR3: TGTGCCAGCGTCTCGATTTCCTACGAGCAGTACTTC. The V and J genes are TRBV7-2 and TRBJ2-7; D is uncertain. This CDR3 has 12 amino acids. The germline gives CDR1 SGHTA, CDR2 FQGNSA. Trimming took off 8 bases at V and 1 base at J, with 9 bases between the two ends. Together with reference TRBV7-2 and TRBJ2-7, the CDR3 gives the full variable domain: GAGVSQSPSNKVTEKGKDVELRCDPISGHTALYWYRQSLGQGLEFLIYFQGNSAPDKSGLPSDRFSAERTGGSVSTLTIQRTQQEDSAVYLCASVSISYEQYFGPGTRLTVT.

This chain links TRBV5-4 with TRBJ1-1; D is unresolved. V was cut by 1 base and J by 4 bases, with 11 bases left in between. The CDR3 spans 14 residues. CDR1 is SGHNT, CDR2 YYREEE, per germline (reference sequence). The chain's CDR3 is CASSLMAVSTEAFF. CDR3 coding DNA: TGTGCCAGCAGCTTGATGGCTGTCAGCACTGAAGCTTTCTTT. Full variable domain (rest looked up from reference TRBV5-4 and TRBJ1-1): ETGVTQSPTHLIKTRGQQVTLRCSSQSGHNTVSWYQQALGQGPQFIFQYYREEENGRGNFPPRFSGLQFPNYSSELNVNALELDDSALYLCASSLMAVSTEAFFGQGTRLTVV.

The chain combines TRBV5-1 with TRBJ2-5; D might be TRBD1 or TRBD2, each matching 5 bases. The V and J ends lost 0 bases and 3 bases respectively, with 9 bases between them. The CDR3 contains 14 residues. Germline assignment: CDR1 SGHRS and CDR2 YFSETQ. In nucleotides, the CDR3 is TGCGCCAGCAGCTTGGCCGGGGCCGAAGAGACCCAGTACTTC. It specifies CASSLAGAEETQYF. Full variable domain (rest looked up from reference TRBV5-1 and TRBJ2-5): KAGVTQTPRYLIKTRGQQVTLSCSPISGHRSVSWYQQTPGQGLQFLFEYFSETQRNKGNFPGRFSGRQFSNSRSEMNVSTLELGDSALYLCASSLAGAEETQYFGPGTRLLVL.

The V call is TRBV19, the J call TRBJ1-5; D is unresolved. The CDR3 contains 13 residues. Per germline, CDR1 LNHDA and CDR2 SQIVND (reference sequence). With 5 bases removed from V and 7 bases from J, the gap between germline ends came to 12 bases. The CDR3 is CASSSEGGQPQHF. The CDR3 DNA reads TGTGCCAGTAGTTCCGAGGGTGGCCAGCCCCAGCATTTT.

The chain is built from TRBV5-4 and TRBJ2-4; TRBD2 might be the D (6 bases). Germline V CDR1 and CDR2: SGHNT, YYREEE (reference sequence). This CDR3 is 14 amino acids long. V lost 1 base and J 5 bases, leaving 10 bases between the germline ends. The CDR3 DNA reads as TGTGCCAGCAGCTTGCTGACTAGTGAAAACATTCAGTACTTC. Its protein product is CASSLLTSENIQYF.

This clone is a singleton in its sample. V usage is TRBV18 and J usage is TRBJ1-1; tentative D call: TRBD1 (5 bases). The CDR3 totals 15 residues. The germline CDR1 and CDR2 sequences are KGHSH and LQKENI. V was clipped by 1 base and J by 6 bases, with 15 bases between them. The CDR3 reads CASSPQGSSVAEAFF. The DNA of the CDR3 is TGTGCCAGCTCACCACAGGGGTCGTCGGTCGCTGAAGCTTTCTTT.

For this clone: At one of its ends the junction is not consistent with the germline gene, which may arise from a read error. The chain is built from TRBV29-1 and TRBJ1-1; D is possibly TRBD1 (5 bases). Germline V gene lookup returns CDR1 SQVTM and CDR2 ANQGSEA. The CDR3 extends over 11 amino acids. The CDR3: CSVSDGPGGGF. DNA of the CDR3: TGCAGCGTTTCGGACGGACCCGGGGGAGGATTT.

In this sample, this clone turned up a few times. The chain recombines TRBV6-5 with TRBJ2-3, with 9 bases matching TRBD1. The CDR3 has 16 residues. J gave up 4 bases and V 1 base, and 6 bases lay outside the gene matches. From germline, CDR1 is MNHEY and CDR2 SVGAGI. DNA of the CDR3: TGTGCCAGCAGTTACTGGGGACAGGGAAGTTCAGATACGCAGTATTTT. It encodes CASSYWGQGSSDTQYF.

J is TRBJ2-7 and V is TRBV6-1; 7 bases match TRBD1. The CDR3 has 14 residues. The J segment lost 5 bases and the V segment lost 3 bases, leaving 7 bases of the junction unmatched. Germline-derived CDR1 and CDR2 are MNHNS and SASEGT. This chain's CDR3 is CASSDGYRGHEQYF. The CDR3, as DNA: TGTGCCAGCAGTGATGGATACAGGGGACACGAGCAGTACTTC.

The chain links TRBV6-6 to TRBJ1-2; a weak D match, TRBD1 (6 bases). There are 14 residues in the CDR3. Per germline, CDR1 MNHNY and CDR2 SVGAGI (reference sequence). The V and J ends lost 11 bases and 8 bases respectively, with 24 bases between them. CDR3 loop: CASRRGGEVGGYTF. In DNA, the CDR3 is TGTGCCTCTAGAAGGGGGGGAGAGGTTGGGGGCTACACCTTC.